This entry lists 6 T cell receptor beta chains sequenced from one sample in a study of T cells in Graves' hyperthyroidism and ophthalmopathy. TCR beta CDR3 sequences were amplified from RNA transcripts. HTBI primers drove first-round RT-PCR of the TCR CDR3. Each CDR3 protein is one row after TCRdb ran MiXCR on the multiplex PCR reads. Found here are about 740,000 distinct CDR3 sequences, less than 15% of them singletons; the top ten hold roughly 10%. Sequenced: blood. These receptors all come from a young woman with Graves' hyperthyroidism.

The rearrangement uses TRBV24-1 and TRBJ1-2, with D perhaps matching TRBD1 (6 bases). Germline lookup yields CDR1 KGHDR and CDR2 SFDVKD. The CDR3 contains 14 residues. Trimming left V 4 bases short and J 8 bases short, with 16 bases between. The CDR3: CATSESGQLGGYTF. The CDR3 DNA follows: TGTGCCACCAGTGAATCTGGACAGCTGGGAGGCTACACCTTC.

This clonotype was picked up many times. The chain employs TRBV3-1 and TRBJ2-2; TRBD1 matches 7 bases. CDR1 is LGHDT, CDR2 YNNKEL, per germline (reference sequence). The CDR3 spans 13 residues. The J segment lost 7 bases and the V segment lost 4 bases, leaving 3 bases of the junction unmatched. The CDR3 DNA is TGTGCCAGCAGCCCAGGGGGTATCGGGGAGCTGTTTTTT. This codes for CASSPGGIGELFF.

This clonotype was seen repeatedly, ten times or more. This rearrangement joins TRBV27 to TRBJ2-3; a weak D match, TRBD2 (6 bases). V was clipped by 5 bases and J by 3 bases, with 15 bases between them. Germline loops: CDR1 MNHEY, CDR2 SMNVEV (reference sequence). This CDR3 contains 15 residues. CDR3 coding DNA: TGTGCCAGCAGTCCACGACATGGAGGGACAGATACGCAGTATTTT. Encoded protein: CASSPRHGGTDTQYF.

The chain has TRBV5-1 and TRBJ2-7; D is uncertain. The CDR3 loop spans 13 amino acids. In germline, CDR1 is SGHRS, CDR2 YFSETQ. Between the trimmed V and J ends, which lost 7 bases and 5 bases, there was a span of 16 bases. The CDR3 protein is CASRSPPGDEQYF. The CDR3 DNA sequence: TGCGCCAGCCGCTCGCCTCCTGGGGACGAGCAGTACTTC. Complete variable domain (other parts from reference TRBV5-1 and TRBJ2-7): KAGVTQTPRYLIKTRGQQVTLSCSPISGHRSVSWYQQTPGQGLQFLFEYFSETQRNKGNFPGRFSGRQFSNSRSEMNVSTLELGDSALYLCASRSPPGDEQYFGPGTRLTVT.

This clonotype was observed at least ten times. The rearrangement links TRBV6-1 to TRBJ1-5; TRBD1 agrees at 7 bases. Germline CDR1 is MNHNS and CDR2 is SASEGT. The CDR3 loop spans 16 amino acids. The V gene end was trimmed by 4 bases and the J gene end by 3 bases; junction bases not matched to a gene: 9. In nucleotides, the CDR3 is TGTGCCAGCAGTGGGGCCGCCGGGACAGCCAATCAGCCCCAGCATTTT. It encodes CASSGAAGTANQPQHF.

Many counts were recorded for this clonotype. V is TRBV28 and J is TRBJ2-6; D is uncertain. This CDR3 has 15 amino acids. Trimming removed 3 bases from V and 0 bases from J, with 6 bases in between. Germline assignment: CDR1 MDHEN and CDR2 SYDVKM. DNA for the CDR3: TGTGCCAGCAGTTTCTCGCCCTCTGGGGCCAACGTCCTGACTTTC. Protein: CASSFSPSGANVLTF.